This T cell receptor (beta chain) was identified in a study of cytomegalovirus exposure and HLA in healthy donors. Study-wide context: A later analysis reported the same platform for the roughly 120 validation repertoires and the 666 first-cohort repertoires.

Data came from immunoSEQ multiplex PCR; TCRdb stores just in-frame clones and leaves some out. The sample includes fewer than 200,000 clones, 91% seen only once; the top ten take around 3.1%. Per the germline V gene, CDR1 is MGHRA and CDR2 is YSYEKL. V was clipped by 1 base and J by 4 bases, with 13 bases between them. The CDR3 length is 16 residues. Sequenced material: PBMCs. The receptor comes from a young woman in good health and CMV-seropositive. The chain links TRBV4-1 to TRBJ1-4; D is undetermined. CDR3 sequence reads: CASSQGVDRVNEKLFF. CDR3 coding DNA: TGCGCCAGCAGCCAAGGGGTCGACCGGGTTAATGAAAAACTGTTTTTT.